This T cell receptor (beta chain) was documented in a study of T cell responses to AZD1222 COVID-19 vaccine. Study at large: It was second doses at about 4 or about 12 weeks that were pooled.

A word on this clone: The antigen is undetermined.

The CDR3 has 13 residues. Between the trimmed V and J ends, which lost 7 bases and 7 bases, there was a span of 16 bases. Per the germline V gene, CDR1 is MNHEY and CDR2 is SVGAGI. Study observations and caveats: Reportedly, nearly half of unique spike TCRs recognized epitopes outside B.1.351/B.1.1.7 mutations. There were repertoire samples only from the period after the peak T cell response. With two AZD1222 doses given, Spike-specific TCR breadth and depth both rose.

The data were produced by immunoSEQ multiplex PCR, yet TCRdb's version contains in-frame clones alone and is incomplete. The profile shows 150,000 to 200,000 clones, almost 95% of them singletons. The J gene is TRBJ1-2, the V gene TRBV6-5; maybe TRBD1 (6 bases). The specimen comprised peripheral blood, sampled on day 0 of AZD1222 vaccination. The receptor comes from an adult in good health. The CDR3 here is CASKQTGLGGYTF. CDR3 coding DNA: TGTGCCAGCAAACAGACAGGTCTTGGTGGCTACACCTTC.